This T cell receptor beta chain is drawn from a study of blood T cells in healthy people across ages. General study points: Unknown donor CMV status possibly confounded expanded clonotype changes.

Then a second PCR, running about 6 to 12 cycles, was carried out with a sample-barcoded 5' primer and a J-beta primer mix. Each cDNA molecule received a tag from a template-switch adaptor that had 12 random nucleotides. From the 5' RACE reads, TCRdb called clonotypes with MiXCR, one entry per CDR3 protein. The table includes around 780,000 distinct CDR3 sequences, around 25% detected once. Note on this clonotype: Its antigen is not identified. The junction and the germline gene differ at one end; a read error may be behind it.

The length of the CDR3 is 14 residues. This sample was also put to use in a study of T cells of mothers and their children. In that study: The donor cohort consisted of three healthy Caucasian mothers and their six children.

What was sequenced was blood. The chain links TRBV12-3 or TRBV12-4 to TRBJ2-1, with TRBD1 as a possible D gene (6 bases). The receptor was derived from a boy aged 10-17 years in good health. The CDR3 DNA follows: TGCGCCAGCAGTTTAAGTAACAGGGTGCATGAGCAGTTCTTC. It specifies CASSLSNRVHEQFF.